The entry below gives a single T cell receptor (beta chain) sequence along with its context. The sample's time point: after dendritic cell vaccination, including at tumor progression/relapse. Blood PBMC samples: pre-vaccination, two weeks post third vaccination, and at tumor progression. These data originate in a study of glioma-infiltrating T cells after dendritic cell vaccination. Per the germline V gene, CDR1 is LNHNV and CDR2 is YYDKDF (reference sequence). The V end lost 0 bases, the J end lost 4 bases, and 10 bases lay between the germline ends. The CDR3 spans 14 residues. Measured with immunoSEQ multiplex PCR; TCRdb has only the in-frame clones, and not every one. The table lists 90,000 to 140,000 clones, around 90% of them singletons.

The material sequenced was blood, taken after dendritic cell vaccination. This sequence originates from a human donor with glioblastoma. V is TRBV15 and J is TRBJ2-7; perhaps TRBD2 as D (7 bases). As DNA, the CDR3 is TGTGCCACCAGCAGAGACAGGGGAGGGTACGAGCAGTACTTC. This encodes CATSRDRGGYEQYF. Variable domain in full (rest from reference TRBV15 and TRBJ2-7): DAMVIQNPRYQVTQFGKPVTLSCSQTLNHNVMYWYQQKSSQAPKLLFHYYDKDFNNEADTPDNFQSRRPNTSFCFLDIRSPGLGDTAMYLCATSRDRGGYEQYFGPGTRLTVT.